This T cell receptor beta chain appears in the sequencing data of a study of blood T cell repertoires in COVID-19. The CDR3 runs to 15 residues. Germline lookup yields CDR1 KGHDR and CDR2 SFDVKD. Between the trimmed V and J ends, which lost 4 bases and 3 bases, there was a span of 12 bases. Data came from immunoSEQ multiplex PCR; TCRdb stores just in-frame clones and leaves some out. The table shows some 45,000 clones, with over 70% occurring only once. Material for sequencing was peripheral blood. The origin of this receptor is a woman aged 55-69 years with acute or convalescent COVID-19. The rearrangement uses TRBV24-1 and TRBJ1-5; TRBD1 is a possible D gene (5 bases). The CDR3, as DNA: TGTGCCACCAGTGAGGGTTCAGGGTACAATCAGCCCCAGCATTTT. Encoded protein: CATSEGSGYNQPQHF.